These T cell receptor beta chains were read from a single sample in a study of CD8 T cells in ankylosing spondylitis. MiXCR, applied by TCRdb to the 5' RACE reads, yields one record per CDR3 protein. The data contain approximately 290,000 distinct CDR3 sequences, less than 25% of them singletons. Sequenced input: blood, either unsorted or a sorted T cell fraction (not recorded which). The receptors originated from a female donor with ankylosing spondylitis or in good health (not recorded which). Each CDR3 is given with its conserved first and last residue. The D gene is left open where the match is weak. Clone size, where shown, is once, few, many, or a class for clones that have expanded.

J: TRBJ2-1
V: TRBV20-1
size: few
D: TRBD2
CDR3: CSARSQERGTSGIYEQFF
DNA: TGCAGTGCTAGATCCCAAGAGAGGGGGACTAGCGGGATATATGAGCAGTTCTTC

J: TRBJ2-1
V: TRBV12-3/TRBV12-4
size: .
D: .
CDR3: CASSFGTLNEQFF
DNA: TGTGCCAGCAGTTTTGGGACCCTCAATGAGCAGTTCTTC

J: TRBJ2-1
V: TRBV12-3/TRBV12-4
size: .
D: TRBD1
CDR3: CASSSTGESYNEQFF
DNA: TGTGCCAGCAGTTCGACAGGGGAGTCCTACAATGAGCAGTTCTTC

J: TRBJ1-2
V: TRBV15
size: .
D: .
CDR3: CATSRAGTSNYGYTF
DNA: TGTGCCACCAGCAGAGCGGGGACGTCTAACTATGGCTACACCTTC

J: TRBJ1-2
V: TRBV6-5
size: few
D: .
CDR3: CASSTRGYGYTF
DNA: TGTGCCAGCAGTACCCGGGGTTATGGCTACACCTTC

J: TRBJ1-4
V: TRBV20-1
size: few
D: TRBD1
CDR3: CSADPGQGREKLFF
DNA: TGCAGTGCCGACCCGGGACAGGGTAGGGAAAAACTGTTTTTT

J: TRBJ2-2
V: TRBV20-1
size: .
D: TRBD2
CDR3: CSAPIGGRGTGELFF
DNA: TGCAGTGCCCCAATCGGCGGGAGAGGCACCGGGGAGCTGTTTTTT

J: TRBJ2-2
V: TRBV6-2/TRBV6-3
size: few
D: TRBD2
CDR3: CASCSGSTGELFF
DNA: TGTGCCAGCTGTAGCGGGAGCACCGGGGAGCTGTTTTTT

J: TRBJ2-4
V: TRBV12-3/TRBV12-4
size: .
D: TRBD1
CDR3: CASSRQGQGKNIQYF
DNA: TGTGCCAGCAGCCGACAGGGGCAGGGCAAAAACATTCAGTACTTC

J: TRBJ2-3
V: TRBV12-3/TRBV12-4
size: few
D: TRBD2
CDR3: CASSSGGDSTDTQYF
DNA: TGTGCCAGCAGTTCCGGGGGGGATAGCACAGATACGCAGTATTTT

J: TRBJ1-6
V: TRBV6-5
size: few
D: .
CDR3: CASSYGAKRSSYNSPLHF
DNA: TGTGCCAGCAGTTACGGAGCAAAACGGAGCTCCTATAATTCACCCCTCCACTTT

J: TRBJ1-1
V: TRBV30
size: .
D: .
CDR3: CAWSSGRVMNTEAFF
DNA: TGTGCCTGGAGTTCAGGCCGGGTGATGAACACTGAAGCTTTCTTT

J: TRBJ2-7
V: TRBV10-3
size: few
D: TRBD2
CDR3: CAISEPAGGFYEQYF
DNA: TGTGCCATCAGTGAGCCGGCGGGAGGTTTCTACGAGCAGTACTTC

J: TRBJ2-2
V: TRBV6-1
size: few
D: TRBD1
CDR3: CASRRQGLTGELFF
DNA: TGTGCCAGCAGACGACAGGGCCTCACCGGGGAGCTGTTTTTT

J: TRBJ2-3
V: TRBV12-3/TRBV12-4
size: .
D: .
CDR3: CASSGRTRTGTDTQYF
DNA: TGTGCCAGCAGTGGCCGGACACGGACCGGCACAGATACGCAGTATTTT

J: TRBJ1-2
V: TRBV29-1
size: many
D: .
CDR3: CSVGGDGYTF
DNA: TGCAGCGTTGGAGGGGATGGCTACACCTTC

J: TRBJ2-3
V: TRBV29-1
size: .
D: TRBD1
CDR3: CSVQGKYTDTQYF
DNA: TGCAGCGTACAGGGGAAATACACAGATACGCAGTATTTT

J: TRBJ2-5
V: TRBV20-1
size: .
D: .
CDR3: CSASRRVETQYF
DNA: TGCAGTGCTAGCCGTCGGGTGGAGACCCAGTACTTC

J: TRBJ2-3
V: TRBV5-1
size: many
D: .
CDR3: CASSSADTQYF
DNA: TGCGCCAGCAGCTCTGCAGATACGCAGTATTTT

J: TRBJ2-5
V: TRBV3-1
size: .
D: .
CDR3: CASSQGQQETQYF
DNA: TGTGCCAGCAGCCAAGGACAGCAAGAGACCCAGTACTTC

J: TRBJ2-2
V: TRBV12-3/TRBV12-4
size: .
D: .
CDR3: CASRPGTYTGELFF
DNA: TGTGCCAGCAGACCCGGGACTTACACCGGGGAGCTGTTTTTT

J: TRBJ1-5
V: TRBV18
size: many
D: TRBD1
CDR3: CASSVTGAFNQPQHF
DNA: TGTGCCAGCTCAGTGACAGGGGCCTTCAATCAGCCCCAGCATTTT

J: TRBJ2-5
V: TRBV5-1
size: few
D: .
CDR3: CASSWTSGRIQETQYF
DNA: TGCGCCAGCAGCTGGACTTCGGGTCGGATCCAAGAGACCCAGTACTTC

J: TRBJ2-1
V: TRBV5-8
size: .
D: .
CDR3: CASSVGDGYNEQFF
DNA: TGTGCCAGCAGCGTAGGGGACGGTTACAATGAGCAGTTCTTC

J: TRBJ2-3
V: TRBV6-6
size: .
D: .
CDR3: CASSYPADTQYF
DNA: TGTGCCAGCAGTTACCCGGCAGATACGCAGTATTTT

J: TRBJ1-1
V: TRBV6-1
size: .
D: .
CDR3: CASSQLGRVNTEAFF
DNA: TGTGCCAGCAGCCAACTTGGGAGGGTGAACACTGAAGCTTTCTTT

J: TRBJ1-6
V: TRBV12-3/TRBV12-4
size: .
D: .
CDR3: CASSLGGYNSPLHF
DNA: TGTGCCAGCAGTTTAGGAGGCTATAATTCACCCCTCCACTTT

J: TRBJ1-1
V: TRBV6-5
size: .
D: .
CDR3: CASSYGAGGTEAFF
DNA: TGTGCCAGCAGTTACGGGGCAGGTGGCACTGAAGCTTTCTTT

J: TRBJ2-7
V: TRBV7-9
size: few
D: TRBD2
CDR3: CASSPSSRGTRYDEQYF
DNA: TGTGCCAGCAGTCCATCTTCTAGGGGGACTAGGTACGACGAGCAGTACTTC

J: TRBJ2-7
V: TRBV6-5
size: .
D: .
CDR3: CASSYYRGTYEQYF
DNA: TGTGCCAGCAGTTACTATAGGGGGACCTACGAGCAGTACTTC

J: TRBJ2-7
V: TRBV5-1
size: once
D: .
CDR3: CASSGGWGDEQYF
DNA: TGCGCCAGCAGCGGGGGCTGGGGTGACGAGCAGTACTTC

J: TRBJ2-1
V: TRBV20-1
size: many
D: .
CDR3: CSARRLRGNNEQFF
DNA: TGCAGTGCTAGAAGACTACGAGGGAACAATGAGCAGTTCTTC

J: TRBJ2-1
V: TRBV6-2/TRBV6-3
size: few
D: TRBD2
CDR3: CASEGQGTSGSVGHEQFF
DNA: TGTGCCAGCGAAGGACAGGGGACTAGCGGAAGCGTGGGGCATGAGCAGTTCTTC

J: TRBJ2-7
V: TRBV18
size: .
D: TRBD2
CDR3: CASSIREVYEQYF
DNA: TGTGCCAGCTCAATACGGGAGGTCTACGAGCAGTACTTC

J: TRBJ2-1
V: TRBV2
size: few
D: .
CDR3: CASGLTGYNEQFF
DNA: TGTGCCAGCGGGCTGACAGGTTACAATGAGCAGTTCTTC

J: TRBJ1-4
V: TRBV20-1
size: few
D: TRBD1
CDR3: CSASQGAHGEKLFF
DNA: TGCAGTGCTAGCCAGGGGGCTCACGGCGAAAAACTGTTTTTT

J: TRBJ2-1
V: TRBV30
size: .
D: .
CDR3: CAWSRWRNEQFF
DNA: TGTGCCTGGAGCAGGTGGAGGAATGAGCAGTTCTTC

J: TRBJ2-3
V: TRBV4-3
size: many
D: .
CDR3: CASRATGTDTQYF
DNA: TGCGCCAGCAGAGCGACAGGCACAGATACGCAGTATTTT

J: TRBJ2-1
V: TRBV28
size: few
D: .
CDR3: CASSLLGVEQFF
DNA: TGTGCCAGCAGCCTACTAGGGGTTGAGCAGTTCTTC

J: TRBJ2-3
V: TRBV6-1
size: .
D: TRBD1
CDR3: CASSPGQGVDTQYF
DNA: TGTGCCAGCAGTCCGGGACAGGGAGTCGATACGCAGTATTTT

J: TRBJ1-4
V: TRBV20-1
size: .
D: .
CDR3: CSGRGATNEKLFF
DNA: TGCAGTGGTAGGGGTGCAACTAATGAAAAACTGTTTTTT